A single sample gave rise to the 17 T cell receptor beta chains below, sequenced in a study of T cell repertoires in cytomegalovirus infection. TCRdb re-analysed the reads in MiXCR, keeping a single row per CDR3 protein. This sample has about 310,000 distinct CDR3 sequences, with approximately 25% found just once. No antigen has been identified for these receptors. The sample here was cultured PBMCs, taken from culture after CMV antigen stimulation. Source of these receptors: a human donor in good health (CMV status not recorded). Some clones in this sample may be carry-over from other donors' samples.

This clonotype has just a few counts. CDR3 amino acids: CASSFSFF. The CDR3 nucleotides are TGTGCCAGCAGCTTCAGTTTCTTC. The V gene is TRBV11-3, the J gene TRBJ2-1, with D hard to call. CDR1 and CDR2 from the germline V gene are SGHNT and YENEEA. This CDR3 is 8 amino acids long. V lost 3 bases and J 16 bases, leaving 4 bases between the germline ends.

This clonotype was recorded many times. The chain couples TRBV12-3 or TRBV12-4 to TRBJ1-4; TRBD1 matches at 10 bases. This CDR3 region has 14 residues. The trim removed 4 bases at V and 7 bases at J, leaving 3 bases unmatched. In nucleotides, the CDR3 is TGTGCCAGCAGTTGGGACAGGGGCGGTGAAAAACTGTTTTTT. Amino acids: CASSWDRGGEKLFF.

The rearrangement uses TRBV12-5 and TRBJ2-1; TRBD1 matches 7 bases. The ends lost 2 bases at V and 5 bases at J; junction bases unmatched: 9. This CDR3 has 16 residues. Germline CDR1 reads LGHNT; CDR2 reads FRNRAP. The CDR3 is CASGLTLTGIDNEQFF. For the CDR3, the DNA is TGTGCTAGTGGTTTGACCCTGACAGGGATTGACAATGAGCAGTTCTTC.

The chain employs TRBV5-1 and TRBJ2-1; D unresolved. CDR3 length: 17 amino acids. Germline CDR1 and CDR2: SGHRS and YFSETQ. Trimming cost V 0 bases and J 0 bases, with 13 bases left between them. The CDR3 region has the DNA TGCGCCAGCAGCTTGGGTTTTTCACCCAACTCCTACAATGAGCAGTTCTTC. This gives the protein CASSLGFSPNSYNEQFF.

The CDR3 here is CASSQDRGQGAYNEQFF. CDR3 coding DNA: TGCGCCAGCAGCCAAGATAGAGGACAGGGCGCTTACAATGAGCAGTTCTTC. V gene TRBV4-3 combines with J gene TRBJ2-1; 8 bases align to TRBD1. J was trimmed by 4 bases and V by 0 bases; bases with no gene match: 8. Looked up from germline, CDR1 is LGHNA and CDR2 is YSLEER. The length of the CDR3 is 17 residues.

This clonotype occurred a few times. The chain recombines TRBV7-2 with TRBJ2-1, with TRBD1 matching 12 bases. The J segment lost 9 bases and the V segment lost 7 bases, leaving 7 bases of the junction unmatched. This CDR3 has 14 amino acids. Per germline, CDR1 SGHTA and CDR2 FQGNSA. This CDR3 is CASTWGQGASEQFF. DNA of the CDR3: TGTGCCAGCACCTGGGGACAGGGGGCCAGTGAGCAGTTCTTC.

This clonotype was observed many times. DNA of the CDR3: TGTGCCAGCAGCTACTACGTAGAAGATACGCAGTATTTT. It specifies CASSYYVEDTQYF. This rearrangement joins TRBV7-2 to TRBJ2-3; D is undetermined. Germline CDR1 reads SGHTA; CDR2 reads FQGNSA. Trimming shortened V by 4 bases and J by 5 bases, and 10 bases separated the two germline ends. The CDR3 runs to 13 residues. The full variable domain, in which reference TRBV7-2 and TRBJ2-3 provide the parts outside the CDR3, is GAGVSQSPSNKVTEKGKDVELRCDPISGHTALYWYRQSLGQGLEFLIYFQGNSAPDKSGLPSDRFSAERTGGSVSTLTIQRTQQEDSAVYLCASSYYVEDTQYFGPGTRLTVL.

CDR3 coding DNA: TGCAGTGCTAGAGAATTATGGCTAGCGGATACATCCTACAATGAGCAGTTCTTC. It specifies CSARELWLADTSYNEQFF. This rearrangement joins TRBV20-1 to TRBJ2-1, with 7 nucleotides matching TRBD2. The J segment lost 1 base and the V segment lost 0 bases, leaving 12 bases of the junction unmatched. The CDR3 is made up of 18 amino acids. Germline loops: CDR1 DFQATT, CDR2 SNEGSKA (reference sequence).

CDR3 sequence reads: CASSIADNSYEQYF. The CDR3 region has the DNA TGTGCCAGTAGTATAGCGGACAACTCCTACGAGCAGTACTTC. The gene calls are TRBV19 and TRBJ2-7; D might be TRBD1 (5 bases). CDR1 LNHDA and CDR2 SQIVND come from the germline V gene (reference sequence). The CDR3 covers 14 residues. V lost 1 base to trimming and J lost 0 bases, with 7 bases between them.

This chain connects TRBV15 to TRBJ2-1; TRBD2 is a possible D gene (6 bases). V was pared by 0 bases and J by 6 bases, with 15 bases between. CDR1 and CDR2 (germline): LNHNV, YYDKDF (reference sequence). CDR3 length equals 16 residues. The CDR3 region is CATSRDLAAGLNEQFF. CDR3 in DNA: TGTGCCACCAGCAGAGATTTAGCAGCGGGTCTCAATGAGCAGTTCTTC.

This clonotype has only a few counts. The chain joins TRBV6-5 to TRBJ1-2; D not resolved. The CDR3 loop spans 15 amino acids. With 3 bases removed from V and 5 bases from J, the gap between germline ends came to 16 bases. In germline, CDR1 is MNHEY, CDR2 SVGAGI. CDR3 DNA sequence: TGTGCCAGCAGTTATAAGGCCTCGGGAGGGTATGGCTACACCTTC. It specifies CASSYKASGGYGYTF.

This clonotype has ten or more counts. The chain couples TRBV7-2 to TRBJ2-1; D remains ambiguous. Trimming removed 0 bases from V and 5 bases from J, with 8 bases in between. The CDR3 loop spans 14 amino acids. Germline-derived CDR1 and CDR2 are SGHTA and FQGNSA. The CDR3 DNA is TGTGCCAGCAGCTTAGCCCGCGACAACAATGAGCAGTTCTTC. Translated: CASSLARDNNEQFF.

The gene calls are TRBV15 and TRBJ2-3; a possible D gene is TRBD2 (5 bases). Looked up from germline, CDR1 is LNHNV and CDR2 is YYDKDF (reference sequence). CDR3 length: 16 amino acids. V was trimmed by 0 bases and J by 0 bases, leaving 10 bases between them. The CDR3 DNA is TGTGCCACCAGCAGAGATCTGGGAGCTAGCACAGATACGCAGTATTTT. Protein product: CATSRDLGASTDTQYF.

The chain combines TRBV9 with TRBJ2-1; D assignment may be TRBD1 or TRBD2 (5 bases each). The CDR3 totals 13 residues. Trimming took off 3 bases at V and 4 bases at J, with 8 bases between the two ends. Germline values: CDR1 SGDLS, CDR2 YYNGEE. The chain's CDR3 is CASSAEGYNEQFF. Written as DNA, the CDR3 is TGTGCCAGCAGCGCCGAGGGGTACAATGAGCAGTTCTTC. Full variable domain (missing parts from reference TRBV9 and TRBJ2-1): DSGVTQTPKHLITATGQRVTLRCSPRSGDLSVYWYQQSLDQGLQFLIQYYNGEERAKGNILERFSAQQFPDLHSELNLSSLELGDSALYFCASSAEGYNEQFFGPGTRLTVL.

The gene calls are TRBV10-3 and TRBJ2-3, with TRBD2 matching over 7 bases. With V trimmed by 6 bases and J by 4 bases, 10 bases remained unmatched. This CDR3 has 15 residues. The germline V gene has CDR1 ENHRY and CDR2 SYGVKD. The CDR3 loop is CAISPMGGSADTQYF. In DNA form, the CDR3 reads TGTGCCATCAGCCCCATGGGGGGGAGTGCAGATACGCAGTATTTT.

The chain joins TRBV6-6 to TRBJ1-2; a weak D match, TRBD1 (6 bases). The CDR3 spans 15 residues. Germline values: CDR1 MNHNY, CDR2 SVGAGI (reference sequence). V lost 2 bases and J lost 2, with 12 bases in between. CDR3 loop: CASSYRFQGNYGYTF. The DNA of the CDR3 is TGTGCCAGCAGTTACCGCTTTCAGGGGAACTATGGCTACACCTTC.

The CDR3 DNA is TGTGCCAGCAGGCTCGGGCTAGCGGGGCACAATGAGCAGTTCTTC. Protein sequence: CASRLGLAGHNEQFF. The chain couples TRBV6-2 or TRBV6-3 to TRBJ2-1, with TRBD2 matching over 9 bases. Germline V lookup: CDR1 MNHEY, CDR2 SVGEGT. V was clipped by 6 bases and J by 5 bases; unmatched bases: 8. The CDR3 covers 15 residues.